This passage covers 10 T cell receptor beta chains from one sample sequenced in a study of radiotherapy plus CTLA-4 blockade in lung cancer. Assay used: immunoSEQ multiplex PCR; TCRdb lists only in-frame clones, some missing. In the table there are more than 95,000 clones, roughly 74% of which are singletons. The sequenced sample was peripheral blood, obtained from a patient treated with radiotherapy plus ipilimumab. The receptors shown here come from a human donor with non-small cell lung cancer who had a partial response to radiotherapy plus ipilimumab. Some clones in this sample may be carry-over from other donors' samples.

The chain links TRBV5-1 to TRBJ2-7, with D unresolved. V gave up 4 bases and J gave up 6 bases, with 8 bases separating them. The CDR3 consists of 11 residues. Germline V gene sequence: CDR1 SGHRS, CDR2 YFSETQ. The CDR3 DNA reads TGCGCCAGCAGCCTCAAGAGCGAGCAGTACTTC. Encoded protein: CASSLKSEQYF.

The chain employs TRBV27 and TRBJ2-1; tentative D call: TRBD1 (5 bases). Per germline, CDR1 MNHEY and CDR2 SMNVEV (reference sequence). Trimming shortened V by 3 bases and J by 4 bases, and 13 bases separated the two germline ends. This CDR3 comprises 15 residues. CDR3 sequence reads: CASSFQGSEYNEQFF. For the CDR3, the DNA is TGTGCCAGCAGTTTCCAGGGTTCGGAGTACAATGAGCAGTTCTTC.

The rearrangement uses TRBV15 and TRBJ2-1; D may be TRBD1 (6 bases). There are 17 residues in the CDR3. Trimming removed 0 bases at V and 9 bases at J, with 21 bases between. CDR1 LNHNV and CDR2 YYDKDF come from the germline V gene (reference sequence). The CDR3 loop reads CATSRDPGTRNRGEQFF. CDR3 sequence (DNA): TGTGCCACCAGCAGAGACCCCGGGACACGGAATCGGGGTGAGCAGTTCTTC.

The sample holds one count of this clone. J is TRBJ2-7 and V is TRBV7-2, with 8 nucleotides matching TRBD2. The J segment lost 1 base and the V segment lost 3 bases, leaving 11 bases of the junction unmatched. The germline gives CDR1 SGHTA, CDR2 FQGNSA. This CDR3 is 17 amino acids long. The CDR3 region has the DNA TGTGCCAGCAGCTTTCTATTTCGGGGGGGGCCATCCTACGAGCAGTACTTC. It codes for CASSFLFRGGPSYEQYF.

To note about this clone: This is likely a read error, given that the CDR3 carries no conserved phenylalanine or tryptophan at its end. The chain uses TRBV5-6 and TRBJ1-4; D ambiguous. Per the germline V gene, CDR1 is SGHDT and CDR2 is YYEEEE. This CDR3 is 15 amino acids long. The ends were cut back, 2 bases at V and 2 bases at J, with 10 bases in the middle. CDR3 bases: TGTGCCAGCAGCTTCCGATTGCCCACTAATGAAAAACTGTTTGTT. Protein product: CASSFRLPTNEKLFV.

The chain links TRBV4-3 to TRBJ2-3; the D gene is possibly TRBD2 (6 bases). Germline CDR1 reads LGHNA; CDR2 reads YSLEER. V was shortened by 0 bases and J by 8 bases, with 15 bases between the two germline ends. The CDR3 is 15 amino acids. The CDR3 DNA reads TGCGCCAGCAGCCAAGAGGGAAGCGGGTTTGGTACGCAGTATTTT. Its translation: CASSQEGSGFGTQYF.

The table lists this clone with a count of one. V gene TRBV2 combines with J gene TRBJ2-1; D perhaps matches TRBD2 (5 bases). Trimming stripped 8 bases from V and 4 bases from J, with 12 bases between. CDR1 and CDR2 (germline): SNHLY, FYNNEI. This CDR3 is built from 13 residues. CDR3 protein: CASYRGNYNEQFF. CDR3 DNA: TGTGCCAGCTATCGAGGGAATTACAATGAGCAGTTCTTC.

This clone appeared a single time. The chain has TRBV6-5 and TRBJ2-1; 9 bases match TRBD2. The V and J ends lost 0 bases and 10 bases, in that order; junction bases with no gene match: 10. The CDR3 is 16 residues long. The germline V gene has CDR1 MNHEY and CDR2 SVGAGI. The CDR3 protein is CASSYSTSGQAYEQFF. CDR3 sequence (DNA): TGTGCCAGCAGTTACTCGACTAGCGGCCAAGCTTACGAGCAGTTCTTC.

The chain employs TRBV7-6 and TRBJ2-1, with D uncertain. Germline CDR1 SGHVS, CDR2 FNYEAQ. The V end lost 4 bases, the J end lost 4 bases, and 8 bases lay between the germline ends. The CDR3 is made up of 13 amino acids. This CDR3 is CASSSSGYNEQFF. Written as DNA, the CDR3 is TGTGCCAGCAGCTCTAGTGGGTACAATGAGCAGTTCTTC.

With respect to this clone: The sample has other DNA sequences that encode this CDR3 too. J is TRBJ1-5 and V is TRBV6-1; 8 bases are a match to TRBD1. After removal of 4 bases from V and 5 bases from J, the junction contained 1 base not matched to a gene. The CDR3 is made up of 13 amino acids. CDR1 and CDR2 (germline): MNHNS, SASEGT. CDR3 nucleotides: TGTGCCAGCAGTGGACAGGGGTATCAGCCCCAGCATTTT. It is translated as CASSGQGYQPQHF.